The sequence of this T cell receptor (beta chain) was determined in a study of graft-versus-host responses after intestinal transplantation. Comments on this clone: What it binds is not known.

With 6 bases clipped from V and 3 bases from J, the junction kept 9 bases outside the gene matches. The CDR3 runs 15 residues. Germline V gives CDR1 MNHNS, CDR2 SASEGT. Study conclusions and caveats: Those patients showing graft-donor T cell macrochimerism displayed high graft-versus-host to host-versus-graft clonal ratios in allografts. GvH clone levels peaked in circulation, and this peak was associated with early post-transplant HvG declines.

Libraries were prepared by immunoSEQ multiplex PCR; TCRdb keeps only in-frame clonotypes and omits some of them. The sample has about 93,000 clones, 85% to 95% seen once. The receptor was derived from a human donor who received an intestinal transplant. The source material was unstimulated CD8+ T cells sorted from spleen or lymph node cells, sampled before intestinal transplant. The V call is TRBV6-1, the J call TRBJ2-7; 9 bases fit TRBD2. The CDR3 DNA is TGTGCCAGCAGCGACTCGACTAGCGGTCACTACGAGCAGTACTTC. Translated: CASSDSTSGHYEQYF.